This is a list of T cell receptor beta chains from one sample in a study of cytomegalovirus exposure and HLA in healthy donors. Sequencing was performed with immunoSEQ multiplex PCR; in TCRdb, only in-frame clones are kept and a portion is missing. The sample yields under 150,000 clones, more than 80% seen once. Sample: PBMCs. Every receptor here comes from a woman aged 30 to 39 in good health and CMV-seropositive. The CDR3 runs from the conserved cysteine through the conserved F or W. A D gene is named only where the DNA matches it firmly. Rows give clone size only sometimes, using once, few, many, or a class for an expanded clone.

d_call cdr3_length j_call v_call clone_size cdr3_aa cdr3_nt
NA 14 TRBJ1-2 TRBV7-9 NA CASSLEAGLTGYTF TGTGCCAGCAGCTTAGAGGCAGGGCTTACTGGCTACACCTTC
NA 13 TRBJ2-7 TRBV6-5 NA CASSRDIDYEQYF TGTGCCAGCAGCCGGGACATAGACTACGAGCAGTACTTC
TRBD2 15 TRBJ2-1 TRBV12-5 NA CASGPGLAGDHEQFF TGTGCTAGTGGTCCGGGACTAGCGGGGGATCATGAGCAGTTCTTC
TRBD2 17 TRBJ2-7 TRBV18 once CASSPQPSGGQAGEQYF TGTGCCAGCTCACCACAACCAAGCGGGGGGCAGGCGGGGGAGCAGTACTTC
TRBD2 13 TRBJ2-1 TRBV28 NA CASTLTSTNEQFF TGTGCCAGCACCCTGACTAGCACCAATGAGCAGTTCTTC
NA 16 TRBJ1-2 TRBV6-4 NA CASSEGGPRANYGYTF TGTGCCAGCAGTGAGGGGGGGCCGAGGGCTAACTATGGCTACACCTTC
NA 15 TRBJ2-5 TRBV10-3 NA CAISESANRAETQYF TGTGCCATCAGTGAGTCAGCTAACAGGGCAGAGACCCAGTACTTC
TRBD1 14 TRBJ2-2 TRBV28 few CASSYRGGAGELFF TGTGCCAGCAGTTACAGGGGTGGCGCCGGGGAGCTGTTTTTT
NA 14 TRBJ1-2 TRBV29-1 NA CSVEPGGADYGYTF TGCAGCGTTGAACCGGGGGGCGCGGACTATGGCTACACCTTC
NA 14 TRBJ2-3 TRBV18 NA CASSPPGSMNTQYF TGTGCCAGCTCACCACCGGGCTCAATGAATACGCAGTATTTT
TRBD2 13 TRBJ2-5 TRBV29-1 NA CSVWGGDQETQYF TGCAGCGTCTGGGGGGGAGATCAAGAGACCCAGTACTTC
NA 16 TRBJ2-7 TRBV27 NA CASSLSPAGSSYEQYF TGTGCCAGCAGTTTATCCCCTGCGGGAAGCTCCTACGAGCAGTACTTC
TRBD2 18 TRBJ2-1 TRBV5-1 NA CASSLDITSGGYYNEQFF TGCGCCAGCAGCTTGGATATTACTAGCGGGGGCTACTACAATGAGCAGTTCTTC
NA 17 TRBJ2-1 TRBV7-9 NA CASSFSRGQGAYNEQFF TGTGCCAGCAGTTTCTCCCGGGGACAAGGGGCCTACAATGAGCAGTTCTTC
NA 13 TRBJ2-1 TRBV6-1 NA CASKGDSDNEQFF TGTGCCAGCAAGGGAGATAGCGACAATGAGCAGTTCTTC
TRBD1 14 TRBJ2-1 TRBV6-1 NA CASSETGGGNEQFF TGTGCCAGCAGTGAAACAGGGGGTGGTAATGAGCAGTTCTTC
NA 11 TRBJ1-2 TRBV18 NA CASSDSYGYTF TGTGCCAGCTCCGACAGCTATGGCTACACCTTC
TRBD1 15 TRBJ2-7 TRBV6-5 NA CASSSPGQGTYEQYF TGTGCCAGCAGTTCCCCGGGACAGGGGACCTACGAGCAGTACTTC
NA 11 TRBJ1-1 TRBV2 NA CASSEVRVVGF TGTGCCAGCAGTGAAGTGAGGGTCGTGGGGTTT
NA 18 TRBJ1-2 TRBV5-4 few CASSEGPTDSLRWHGYTF TGTGCCAGCAGCGAGGGCCCCACGGACAGCCTCAGGTGGCATGGCTACACCTTC
TRBD1 15 TRBJ2-5 TRBV5-1 NA CASSGLGQGIETQYF TGCGCCAGCAGCGGCCTGGGACAGGGTATTGAGACCCAGTACTTC